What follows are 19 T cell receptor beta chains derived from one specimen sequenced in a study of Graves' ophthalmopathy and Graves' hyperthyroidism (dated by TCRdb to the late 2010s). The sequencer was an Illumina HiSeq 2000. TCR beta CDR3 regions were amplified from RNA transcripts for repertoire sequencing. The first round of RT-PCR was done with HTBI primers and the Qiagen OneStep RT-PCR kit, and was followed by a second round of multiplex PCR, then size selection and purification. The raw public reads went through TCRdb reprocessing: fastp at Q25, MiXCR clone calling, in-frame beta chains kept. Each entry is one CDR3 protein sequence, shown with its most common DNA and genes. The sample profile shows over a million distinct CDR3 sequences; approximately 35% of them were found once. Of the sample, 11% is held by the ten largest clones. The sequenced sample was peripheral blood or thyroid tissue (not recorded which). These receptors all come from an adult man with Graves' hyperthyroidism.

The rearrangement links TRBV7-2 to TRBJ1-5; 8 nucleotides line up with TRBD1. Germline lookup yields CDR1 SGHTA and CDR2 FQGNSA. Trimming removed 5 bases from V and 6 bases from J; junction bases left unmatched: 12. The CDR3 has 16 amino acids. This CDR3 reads CASSAAGTGVAQPQHF. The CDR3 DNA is TGTGCCAGCAGCGCAGCCGGGACAGGTGTAGCTCAGCCCCAGCATTTT.

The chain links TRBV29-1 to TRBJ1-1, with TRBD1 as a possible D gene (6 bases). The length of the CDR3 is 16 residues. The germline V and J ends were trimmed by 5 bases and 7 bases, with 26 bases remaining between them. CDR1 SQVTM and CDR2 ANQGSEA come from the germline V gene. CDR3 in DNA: TGCAGCGTTTTTGCGAATGGGGGCAGGGTCGATGGTGAAGCTTTCTTT. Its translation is CSVFANGGRVDGEAFF. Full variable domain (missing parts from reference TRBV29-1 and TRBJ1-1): SAVISQKPSRDICQRGTSLTIQCQVDSQVTMMFWYRQQPGQSLTLIATANQGSEATYESGFVIDKFPISRPNLTFSTLTVSNMSPEDSSIYLCSVFANGGRVDGEAFFGQGTRLTVV.

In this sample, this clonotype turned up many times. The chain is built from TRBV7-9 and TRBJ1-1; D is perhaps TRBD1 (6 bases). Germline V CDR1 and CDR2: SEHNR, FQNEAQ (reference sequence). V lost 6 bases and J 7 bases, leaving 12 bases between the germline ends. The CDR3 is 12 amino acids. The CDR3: CASRPTGDEAFF. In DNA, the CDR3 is TGTGCCAGCAGACCGACAGGAGATGAAGCTTTCTTT.

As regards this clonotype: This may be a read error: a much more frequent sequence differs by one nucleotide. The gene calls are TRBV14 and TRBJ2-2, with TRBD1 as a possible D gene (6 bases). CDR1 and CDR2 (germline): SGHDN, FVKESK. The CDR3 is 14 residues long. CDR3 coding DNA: TGTGCCAGCAGCCAAGATAGGACAGTCGGGGAGCTGTCTTTT. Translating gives CASSQDRTVGELSF.

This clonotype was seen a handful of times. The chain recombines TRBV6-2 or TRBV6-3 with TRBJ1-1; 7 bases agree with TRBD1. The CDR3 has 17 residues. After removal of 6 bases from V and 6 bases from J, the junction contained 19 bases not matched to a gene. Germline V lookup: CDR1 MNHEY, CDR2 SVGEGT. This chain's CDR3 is CASSPNRGRFSGSEAFF. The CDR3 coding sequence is TGTGCCAGCAGCCCCAACAGGGGCCGCTTCTCGGGCTCTGAAGCTTTCTTT.

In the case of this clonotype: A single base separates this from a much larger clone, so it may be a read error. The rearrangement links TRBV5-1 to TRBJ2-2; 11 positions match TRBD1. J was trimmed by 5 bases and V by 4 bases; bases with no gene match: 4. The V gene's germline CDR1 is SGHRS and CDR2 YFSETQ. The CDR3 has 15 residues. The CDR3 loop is CASSIRDRGTGELFF. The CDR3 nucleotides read TGCGCCAGCAGCATCCGGGACAGGGGGACCGGGGAGCTGTTTTTT.

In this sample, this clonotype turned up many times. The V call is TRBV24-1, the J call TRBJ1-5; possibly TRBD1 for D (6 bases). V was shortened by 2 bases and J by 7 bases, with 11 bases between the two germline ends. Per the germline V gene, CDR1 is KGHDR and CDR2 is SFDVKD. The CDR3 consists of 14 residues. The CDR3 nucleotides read TGTGCCACCAGTGATTCTGGGGGCGGACAGCCCCAGCATTTT. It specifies CATSDSGGGQPQHF.

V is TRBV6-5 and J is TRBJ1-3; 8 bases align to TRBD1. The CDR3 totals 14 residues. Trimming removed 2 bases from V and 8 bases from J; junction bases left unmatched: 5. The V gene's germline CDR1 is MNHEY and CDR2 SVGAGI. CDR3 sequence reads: CASSYGQGLHTIYF. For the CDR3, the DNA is TGTGCCAGCAGTTACGGACAGGGCCTTCACACCATATATTTT.

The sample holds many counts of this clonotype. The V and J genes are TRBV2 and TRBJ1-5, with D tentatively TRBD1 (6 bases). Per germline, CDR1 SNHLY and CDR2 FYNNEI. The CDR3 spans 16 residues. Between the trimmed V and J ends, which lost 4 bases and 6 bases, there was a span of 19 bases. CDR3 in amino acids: CASSGGGGHGGQPQHF. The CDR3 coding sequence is TGTGCCAGCAGTGGGGGAGGGGGGCACGGGGGTCAGCCCCAGCATTTT.

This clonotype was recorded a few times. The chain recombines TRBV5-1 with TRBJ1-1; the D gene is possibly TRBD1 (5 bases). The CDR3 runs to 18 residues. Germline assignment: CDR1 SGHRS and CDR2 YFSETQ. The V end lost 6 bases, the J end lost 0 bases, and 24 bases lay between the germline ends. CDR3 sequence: CASKPGKRQLKVNTEAFF. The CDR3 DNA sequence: TGCGCCAGCAAGCCGGGAAAACGACAGTTGAAAGTGAACACTGAAGCTTTCTTT.

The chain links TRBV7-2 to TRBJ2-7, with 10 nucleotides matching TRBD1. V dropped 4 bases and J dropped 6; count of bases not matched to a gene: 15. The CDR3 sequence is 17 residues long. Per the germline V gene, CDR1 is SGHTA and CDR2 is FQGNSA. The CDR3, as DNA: TGTGCCAGCAGCTCAGCCGGGACAGGGGTTTCTTCTGCCGAGCAGTACTTC. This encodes CASSSAGTGVSSAEQYF. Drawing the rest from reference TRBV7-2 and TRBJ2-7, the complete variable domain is GAGVSQSPSNKVTEKGKDVELRCDPISGHTALYWYRQSLGQGLEFLIYFQGNSAPDKSGLPSDRFSAERTGGSVSTLTIQRTQQEDSAVYLCASSSAGTGVSSAEQYFGPGTRLTVT.

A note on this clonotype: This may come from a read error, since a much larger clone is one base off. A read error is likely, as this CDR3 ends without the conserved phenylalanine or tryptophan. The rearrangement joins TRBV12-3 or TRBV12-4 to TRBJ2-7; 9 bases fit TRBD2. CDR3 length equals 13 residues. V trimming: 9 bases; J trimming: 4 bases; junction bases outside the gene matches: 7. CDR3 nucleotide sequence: TGTGCCAGTGGGCTAGCGGGAACTTACGAGCAGTACCTC. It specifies CASGLAGTYEQYL.

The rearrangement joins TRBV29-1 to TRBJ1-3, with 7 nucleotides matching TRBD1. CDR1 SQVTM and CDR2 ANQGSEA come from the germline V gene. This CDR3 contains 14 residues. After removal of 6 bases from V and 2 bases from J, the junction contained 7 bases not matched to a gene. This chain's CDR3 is CSVLDQGAGNTIYF. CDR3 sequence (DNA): TGCAGCGTCTTGGACCAGGGGGCTGGAAACACCATATATTTT. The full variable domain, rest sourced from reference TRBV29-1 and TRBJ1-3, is SAVISQKPSRDICQRGTSLTIQCQVDSQVTMMFWYRQQPGQSLTLIATANQGSEATYESGFVIDKFPISRPNLTFSTLTVSNMSPEDSSIYLCSVLDQGAGNTIYFGEGSWLTVV.

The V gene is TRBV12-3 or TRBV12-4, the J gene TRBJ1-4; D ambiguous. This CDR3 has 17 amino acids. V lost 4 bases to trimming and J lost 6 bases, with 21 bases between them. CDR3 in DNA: TGTGCCAGCAGTTCCACCCCTCAGGCGGGCGATGATGAAAAACTGTTTTTT. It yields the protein CASSSTPQAGDDEKLFF.

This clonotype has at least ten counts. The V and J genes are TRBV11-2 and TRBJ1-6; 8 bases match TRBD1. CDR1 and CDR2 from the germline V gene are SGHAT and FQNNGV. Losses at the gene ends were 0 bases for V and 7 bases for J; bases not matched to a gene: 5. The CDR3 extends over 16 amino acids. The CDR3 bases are TGTGCCAGCAGCTTAGATCAGGGGGCGAGGAATTCACCCCTCCACTTT. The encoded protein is CASSLDQGARNSPLHF. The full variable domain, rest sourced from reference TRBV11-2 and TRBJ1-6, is EAGVAQSPRYKIIEKRQSVAFWCNPISGHATLYWYQQILGQGPKLLIQFQNNGVVDDSQLPKDRFSAERLKGVDSTLKIQPAKLEDSAVYLCASSLDQGARNSPLHFGNGTRLTVT.

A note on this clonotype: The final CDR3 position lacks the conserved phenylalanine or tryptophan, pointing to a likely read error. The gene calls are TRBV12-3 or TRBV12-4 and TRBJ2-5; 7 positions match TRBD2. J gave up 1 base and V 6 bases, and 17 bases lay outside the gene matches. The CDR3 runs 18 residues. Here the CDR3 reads CASRFGSDQRGTQETQYL. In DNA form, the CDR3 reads TGTGCCAGCAGATTCGGCAGTGACCAGCGGGGTACCCAAGAGACCCAGTACCTC.

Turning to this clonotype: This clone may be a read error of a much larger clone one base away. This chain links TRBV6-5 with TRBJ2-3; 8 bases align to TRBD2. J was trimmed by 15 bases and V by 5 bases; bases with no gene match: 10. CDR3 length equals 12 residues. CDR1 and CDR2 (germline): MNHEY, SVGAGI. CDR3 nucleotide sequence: TGTGCCAGCAGTGAGTCAAGCGGGAGTCTCTATTTT. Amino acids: CASSESSGSLYF.

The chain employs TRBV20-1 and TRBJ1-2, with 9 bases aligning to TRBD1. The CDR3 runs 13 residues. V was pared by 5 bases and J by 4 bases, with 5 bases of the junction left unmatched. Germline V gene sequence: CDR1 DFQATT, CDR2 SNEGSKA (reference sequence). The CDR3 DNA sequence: TGCAGTGCTCGGGACAGGGCCTCCTATGGCTACACCTTC. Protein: CSARDRASYGYTF.

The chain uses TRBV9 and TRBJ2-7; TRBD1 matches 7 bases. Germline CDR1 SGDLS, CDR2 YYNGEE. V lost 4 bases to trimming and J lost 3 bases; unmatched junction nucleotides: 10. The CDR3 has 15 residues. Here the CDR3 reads CASSSSGTARYEQYF. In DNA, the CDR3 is TGTGCCAGCAGCTCCTCCGGGACAGCGCGCTACGAGCAGTACTTC. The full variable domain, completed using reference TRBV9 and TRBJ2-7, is DSGVTQTPKHLITATGQRVTLRCSPRSGDLSVYWYQQSLDQGLQFLIQYYNGEERAKGNILERFSAQQFPDLHSELNLSSLELGDSALYFCASSSSGTARYEQYFGPGTRLTVT.